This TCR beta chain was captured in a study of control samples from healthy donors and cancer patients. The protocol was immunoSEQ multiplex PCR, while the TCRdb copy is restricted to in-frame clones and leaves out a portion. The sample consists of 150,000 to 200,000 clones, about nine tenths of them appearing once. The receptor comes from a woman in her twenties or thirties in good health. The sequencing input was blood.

The CDR3, as DNA: TGTGCCTGGAGTACCCAGGGATTCGAGCAGTACTTC. Protein: CAWSTQGFEQYF. This chain uses TRBV30 with TRBJ2-7; tentative D call: TRBD1 (5 bases). Germline CDR1 GTSNPN, CDR2 SVGIG (reference sequence). The CDR3 is made up of 12 amino acids. Trimming removed 2 bases at V and 6 bases at J, with 11 bases between.